The 2 T cell receptor beta chains listed next were all sequenced from one sample in a study of blood T cell repertoires in COVID-19. Here immunoSEQ multiplex PCR was the method, and the copy in TCRdb shows in-frame clones only, minus some. Of about 91,000 clones in the sample, approximately 78% were seen once. The sequenced sample consisted of peripheral blood. These receptors all come from a man between 45 and 60 years old with active or convalescent COVID-19.

The chain is built from TRBV19 and TRBJ2-7, with TRBD1 matching over 11 bases. V dropped 6 bases and J dropped 4; count of bases not matched to a gene: 8. Germline V gives CDR1 LNHDA, CDR2 SQIVND (reference sequence). The CDR3 consists of 15 residues. Here the CDR3 reads CASSSGQGARYEQYF. DNA of the CDR3: TGTGCCAGTAGCTCCGGACAGGGGGCGAGATACGAGCAGTACTTC.

The table lists this clone with a count of one. This sequence joins TRBV14 and TRBJ2-1, with TRBD1 identical over 8 bases. CDR3 length equals 17 residues. V was clipped by 0 bases and J by 10 bases; unmatched bases: 14. CDR1 is SGHDN, CDR2 FVKESK, per germline. CDR3 sequence reads: CASSQDLEQGAGGEQFF. In DNA, the CDR3 is TGTGCCAGCAGCCAAGATCTGGAGCAGGGGGCAGGAGGAGAGCAGTTCTTC.